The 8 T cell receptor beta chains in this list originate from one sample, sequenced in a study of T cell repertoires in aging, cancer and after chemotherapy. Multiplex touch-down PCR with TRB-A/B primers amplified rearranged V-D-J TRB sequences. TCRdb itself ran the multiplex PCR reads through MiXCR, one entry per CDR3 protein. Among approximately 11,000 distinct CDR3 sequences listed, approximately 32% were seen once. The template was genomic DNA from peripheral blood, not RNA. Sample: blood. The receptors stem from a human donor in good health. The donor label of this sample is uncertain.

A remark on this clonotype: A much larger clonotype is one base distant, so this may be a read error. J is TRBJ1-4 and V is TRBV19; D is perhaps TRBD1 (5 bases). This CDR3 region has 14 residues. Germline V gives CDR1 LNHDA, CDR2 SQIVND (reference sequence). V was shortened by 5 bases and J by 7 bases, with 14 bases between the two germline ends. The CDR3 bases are TGTGCCAGTAGTGAAAGGGGAAGTGGTGAAAAACTGTTTTTT. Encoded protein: CASSERGSGEKLFF.

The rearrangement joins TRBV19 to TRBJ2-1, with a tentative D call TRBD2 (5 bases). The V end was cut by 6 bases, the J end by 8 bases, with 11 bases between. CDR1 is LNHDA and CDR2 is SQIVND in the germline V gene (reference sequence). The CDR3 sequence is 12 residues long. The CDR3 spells CASRNSVDEQFF. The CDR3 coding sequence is TGTGCCAGTAGGAATAGCGTTGATGAGCAGTTCTTC.

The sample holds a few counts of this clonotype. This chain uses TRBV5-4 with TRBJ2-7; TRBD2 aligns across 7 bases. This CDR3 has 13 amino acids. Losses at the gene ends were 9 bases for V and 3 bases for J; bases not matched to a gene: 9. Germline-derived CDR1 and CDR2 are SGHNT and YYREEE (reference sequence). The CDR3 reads CATSVTSSYEQYF. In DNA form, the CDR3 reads TGTGCCACAAGCGTGACTAGCAGCTACGAGCAGTACTTC.

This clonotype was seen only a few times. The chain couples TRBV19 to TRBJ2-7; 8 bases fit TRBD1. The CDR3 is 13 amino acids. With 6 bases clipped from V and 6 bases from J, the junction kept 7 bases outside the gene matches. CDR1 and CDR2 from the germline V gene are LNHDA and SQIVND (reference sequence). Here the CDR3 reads CASRDRASREQYF. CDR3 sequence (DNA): TGTGCCAGTAGGGACAGGGCCAGTCGCGAGCAGTACTTC.

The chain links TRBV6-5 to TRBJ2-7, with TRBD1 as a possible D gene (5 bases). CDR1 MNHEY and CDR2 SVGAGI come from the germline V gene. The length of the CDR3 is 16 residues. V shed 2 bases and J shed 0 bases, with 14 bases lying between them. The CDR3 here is CASSYVVAGPSYEQYF. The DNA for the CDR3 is TGTGCCAGCAGTTACGTGGTGGCAGGGCCCTCCTACGAGCAGTACTTC.

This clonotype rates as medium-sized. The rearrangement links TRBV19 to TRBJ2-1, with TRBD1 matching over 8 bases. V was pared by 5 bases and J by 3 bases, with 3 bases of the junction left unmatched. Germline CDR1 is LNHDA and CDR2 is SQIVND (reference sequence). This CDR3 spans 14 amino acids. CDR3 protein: CASSSGQGYNEQFF. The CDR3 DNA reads TGTGCCAGTAGTTCCGGACAGGGCTACAATGAGCAGTTCTTC.

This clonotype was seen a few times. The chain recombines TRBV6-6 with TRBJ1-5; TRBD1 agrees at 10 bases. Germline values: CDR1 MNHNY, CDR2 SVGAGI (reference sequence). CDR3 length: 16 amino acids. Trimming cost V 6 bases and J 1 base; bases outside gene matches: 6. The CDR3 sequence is CASRRRGQGSNQPQHF. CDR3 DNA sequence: TGTGCCAGCAGAAGGCGGGGACAGGGGAGCAATCAGCCCCAGCATTTT.

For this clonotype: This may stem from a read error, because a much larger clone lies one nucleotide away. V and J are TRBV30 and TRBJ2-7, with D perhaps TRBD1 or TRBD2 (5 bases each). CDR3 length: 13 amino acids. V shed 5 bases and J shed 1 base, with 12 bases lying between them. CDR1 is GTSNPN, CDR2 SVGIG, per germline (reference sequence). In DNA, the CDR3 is TGTGCCTGGGAGAGGGGCGCGTCCTACGAGCAGTACTTC. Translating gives CAWERGASYEQYF.